These 30 T cell receptor beta chains came from one sample sequenced in a study of blood T cell repertoires in COVID-19. This table comes from immunoSEQ multiplex PCR, and its TCRdb copy is limited to in-frame clones, with some not included. Of just over 300,000 clones listed, about nine tenths are singletons. The source material was PBMCs or T cells enriched from blood (not recorded which). Receptors were obtained from a man aged 25 to 40 who had recovered from COVID-19.

The J gene is TRBJ1-2, the V gene TRBV10-1, with no clear D. Germline-derived CDR1 and CDR2 are WNHNN and SYGVQD (reference sequence). V gave up 2 bases and J gave up 6 bases, with 10 bases separating them. The CDR3 is 13 residues long. The CDR3: CASSEGRLDGYTF. Written as DNA, the CDR3 is TGCGCCAGCAGTGAGGGGAGACTGGATGGCTACACCTTC.

The CDR3 DNA reads TGTGCCAGCAGCTACCCCCCTAGAGGGCAATCCTACTCTGGGGCCAACGTCCTGACTTTC. It codes for CASSYPPRGQSYSGANVLTF. The chain uses TRBV11-3 and TRBJ2-6, with a possible D match to TRBD2 (5 bases). This CDR3 is built from 20 residues. V gave up 4 bases and J gave up 0 bases, with 22 bases separating them. Germline V gene lookup returns CDR1 SGHNT and CDR2 YENEEA.

This clone was counted a few times. Written as DNA, the CDR3 is TGTGCCAGCAGCTCGACGGGAGTCTCCTACGAGCAGTACTTC. It yields the protein CASSSTGVSYEQYF. The V call is TRBV11-3, the J call TRBJ2-7; D perhaps matches TRBD2 (6 bases). The CDR3 covers 14 residues. Looked up from germline, CDR1 is SGHNT and CDR2 is YENEEA. Trimming left V 4 bases short and J 0 bases short, with 10 bases between.

CDR3 DNA: TGTGCCAGAAGCCCCGGACTAGCGGGAGTAGGGGTCGGGGAGCTGTTTTTT. Translation gives CARSPGLAGVGVGELFF. The chain combines TRBV5-3 with TRBJ2-2, with TRBD2 matching over 13 bases. TRBV5-3 is an ORF for which the function is uncertain. Germline trimming cut 4 bases from V and 7 bases from J; bases unmatched to any gene: 10. The CDR3 extends over 17 amino acids.

The chain links TRBV5-5 to TRBJ2-6, with D tentatively TRBD2 (6 bases). Looked up from germline, CDR1 is SGHKS and CDR2 is YYEKEE (reference sequence). Trimming removed 1 base from V and 1 base from J, with 9 bases in between. The CDR3 spans 16 residues. CDR3 sequence (DNA): TGTGCCAGCAGCTTGATGGGGGGATCTGGGGCCAACGTCCTGACTTTC. Protein: CASSLMGGSGANVLTF.

The chain joins TRBV5-1 to TRBJ2-7; 13 bases align to TRBD2. The CDR3 is 14 residues long. V dropped 4 bases and J dropped 6; count of bases not matched to a gene: 4. The V gene's germline CDR1 is SGHRS and CDR2 YFSETQ. CDR3 sequence reads: CASSRTSGGSEQYF. CDR3 nucleotides: TGCGCCAGCAGCCGGACTAGCGGGGGTTCCGAGCAGTACTTC.

The chain couples TRBV19 to TRBJ1-2, with 7 nucleotides matching TRBD1. The V and J ends lost 3 bases and 3 bases, in that order; junction bases with no gene match: 7. The CDR3 sequence is 15 residues long. Looked up from germline, CDR1 is LNHDA and CDR2 is SQIVND (reference sequence). For the CDR3, the DNA is TGTGCCAGTAGTATCGACGGGACAGCTCACTATGGCTACACCTTC. Amino acids: CASSIDGTAHYGYTF.

This clone was observed once. This chain uses TRBV7-2 with TRBJ1-2; D gene unclear. The CDR3 totals 14 residues. V shed 2 bases and J shed 4 bases, with 11 bases lying between them. Germline CDR1 and CDR2: SGHTA and FQGNSA. CDR3: CASSLFKVGYGYTF. As DNA, the CDR3 is TGTGCCAGCAGCTTATTTAAAGTCGGCTATGGCTACACCTTC. The whole variable domain, remainder taken from reference TRBV7-2 and TRBJ1-2, is GAGVSQSPSNKVTEKGKDVELRCDPISGHTALYWYRQSLGQGLEFLIYFQGNSAPDKSGLPSDRFSAERTGGSVSTLTIQRTQQEDSAVYLCASSLFKVGYGYTFGSGTRLTVV.

This chain connects TRBV6-5 to TRBJ1-2, with unresolved D. V dropped 6 bases and J dropped 4 bases, with 12 bases sitting between them. The germline V gene has CDR1 MNHEY and CDR2 SVGAGI. The CDR3 contains 13 residues. In DNA, the CDR3 is TGTGCCAGCAGAATACAGAGGGCCTATGGCTACACCTTC. Amino acids: CASRIQRAYGYTF.

The CDR3 is CASSYAGNYGYTF. The CDR3 bases are TGTGCCAGCAGTTACGCGGGGAACTATGGCTACACCTTC. The rearrangement uses TRBV6-2 or TRBV6-3 and TRBJ1-2; no firm D call. Trimming stripped 2 bases from V and 2 bases from J, with 6 bases between. The CDR3 length is 13 residues. Germline CDR1 reads MNHEY; CDR2 reads SVGEGT.

The rearrangement links TRBV14 to TRBJ1-3; no clear D gene. This CDR3 contains 12 residues. The ends were cut back, 5 bases at V and 4 bases at J, with 6 bases in the middle. Germline assignment: CDR1 SGHDN and CDR2 FVKESK. As DNA, the CDR3 is TGTGCCAGCAGCTTCCGGGGAAACACCATATATTTT. Translated, it gives CASSFRGNTIYF.

This clone was counted once. This rearrangement joins TRBV11-2 to TRBJ2-7, with D maybe TRBD1 (5 bases). The germline CDR1 and CDR2 sequences are SGHAT and FQNNGV. CDR3 length: 15 amino acids. V lost 1 base, J lost 2 bases, and 12 bases lay in between. The CDR3 DNA is TGTGCCAGCAGCTTAGGAGTCAGGGTGGCCTACGAGCAGTACTTC. Residues: CASSLGVRVAYEQYF.

V and J are TRBV3-1 (or the pseudogene TRBV3-2) and TRBJ1-1; no firm D call. Germline CDR1 LGHDT, CDR2 YNNKEL (reference sequence). V lost 4 bases to trimming and J lost 3 bases, with 9 bases between them. The CDR3 sequence is 13 residues long. CDR3 coding DNA: TGTGCCAGCAGCCTTTCGGCGGACACTGAAGCTTTCTTT. Protein product: CASSLSADTEAFF.

V and J are TRBV18 and TRBJ2-3; maybe TRBD1 (5 bases). Germline-derived CDR1 and CDR2 are KGHSH and LQKENI. The length of the CDR3 is 15 residues. Trimming left V 2 bases short and J 0 bases short, with 9 bases between. The CDR3 DNA reads as TGTGCCAGCTCACCAGAGACAGAAAGCACAGATACGCAGTATTTT. The encoded protein is CASSPETESTDTQYF.

The chain employs TRBV27 and TRBJ1-5; 9 bases agree with TRBD1. Germline CDR1 is MNHEY and CDR2 is SMNVEV (reference sequence). The CDR3 is 15 residues long. After removal of 6 bases from V and 6 bases from J, the junction contained 9 bases not matched to a gene. CDR3 loop: CASSPRGQGSQPQHF. CDR3 nucleotide sequence: TGTGCCAGCAGCCCCCGAGGACAGGGGAGTCAGCCCCAGCATTTT.

The V and J genes are TRBV4-1 and TRBJ1-2, with D unresolved. Germline V gene lookup returns CDR1 MGHRA and CDR2 YSYEKL. CDR3 size: 15 residues. V was cut by 0 bases and J by 7 bases, with 15 bases left in between. The CDR3 sequence: CASSQDPSGWVGYTF. The CDR3, as DNA: TGCGCCAGCAGCCAAGATCCGTCAGGTTGGGTTGGCTACACCTTC.

This clone was counted between two and nine times. The gene calls are TRBV10-1 and TRBJ1-1, with no clear D. With 3 bases removed from V and 0 bases from J, the gap between germline ends came to 17 bases. CDR3 length equals 17 residues. From germline, CDR1 is WNHNN and CDR2 SYGVQD (reference sequence). The chain's CDR3 is CASSETGAGRMNTEAFF. The DNA for the CDR3 is TGCGCCAGCAGTGAAACGGGCGCCGGGAGAATGAACACTGAAGCTTTCTTT.

This rearrangement joins TRBV5-1 to TRBJ2-2; 9 bases agree with TRBD2. Germline V CDR1 and CDR2: SGHRS, YFSETQ. The CDR3 length is 15 residues. V lost 4 bases to trimming and J lost 7 bases; unmatched junction nucleotides: 8. The CDR3 DNA sequence: TGCGCCAGCAGCCCACAGGGACTAGCCTTCGGGGAGCTGTTTTTT. Translating gives CASSPQGLAFGELFF.

This clone was counted a few times. J is TRBJ1-5 and V is TRBV4-1; TRBD1 is a possible D gene (6 bases). Trimming removed 5 bases at V and 0 bases at J, with 11 bases between. The CDR3 sequence is 15 residues long. Germline V gives CDR1 MGHRA, CDR2 YSYEKL. The DNA for the CDR3 is TGCGCCAGCAGCATCCGGGACATTAGCAATCAGCCCCAGCATTTT. This encodes CASSIRDISNQPQHF.

The chain couples TRBV4-2 to TRBJ2-7, with D tentatively TRBD2 (5 bases). Germline loops: CDR1 LGHNA, CDR2 YNFKEQ. V dropped 1 base and J dropped 0 bases, with 7 bases sitting between them. The CDR3 is 14 amino acids. The CDR3 DNA follows: TGTGCCAGCAGCCAAGCAGCGGCCTCCTACGAGCAGTACTTC. It specifies CASSQAAASYEQYF.

This chain joins TRBV15 and TRBJ2-2; D is undetermined. CDR3 size: 14 residues. V gave up 0 bases and J gave up 4 bases, with 6 bases separating them. Germline V gives CDR1 LNHNV, CDR2 YYDKDF (reference sequence). The CDR3 nucleotides are TGTGCCACCAGCAGAGAGTTCATCACCGGGGAGCTGTTTTTT. This codes for CATSREFITGELFF.

The chain employs TRBV7-8 and TRBJ2-7; 8 nucleotides match TRBD2. In germline, CDR1 is SGHVS, CDR2 FQNEAQ. V gave up 7 bases and J gave up 2 bases; unmatched junction bases: 4. CDR3 length: 13 residues. Here the CDR3 DNA reads TGTGCCAGCACCATGCGGGAGGCCTACGAGCAGTACTTC. This encodes CASTMREAYEQYF. The whole variable domain, remainder taken from reference TRBV7-8 and TRBJ2-7, is GAGVSQSPRYKVAKRGQDVALRCDPISGHVSLFWYQQALGQGPEFLTYFQNEAQLDKSGLPSDRFFAERPEGSVSTLKIQRTQQEDSAVYLCASTMREAYEQYFGPGTRLTVT.

The CDR3 sequence: CASSFQGGSYEQYF. The CDR3 bases are TGCGCCAGCAGCTTCCAGGGGGGCTCCTACGAGCAGTACTTC. The J gene is TRBJ2-7, the V gene TRBV5-1; D is perhaps TRBD1 (7 bases). CDR1 SGHRS and CDR2 YFSETQ come from the germline V gene. The CDR3 loop spans 14 amino acids. V shed 2 bases and J shed 0 bases, with 9 bases lying between them.

This sequence joins TRBV19 and TRBJ1-1; D unresolved. In germline, CDR1 is LNHDA, CDR2 SQIVND (reference sequence). CDR3 length equals 12 residues. The CDR3 bases are TGTGCTAGCCGAGAGCTGAACACTGAAGCTTTCTTT. As protein: CASRELNTEAFF.

This clone was observed a handful of times. This rearrangement joins TRBV29-1 to TRBJ1-4; 8 bases line up with TRBD1. The trim removed 0 bases at V and 6 bases at J, leaving 9 bases unmatched. There are 16 residues in the CDR3. The germline gives CDR1 SQVTM, CDR2 ANQGSEA. The CDR3 nucleotides read TGCAGCGTTGAAGATCGCGGGACAGGCGGGTATGAAAAACTGTTTTTT. Its protein product is CSVEDRGTGGYEKLFF. The full variable domain, its missing parts supplied by reference TRBV29-1 and TRBJ1-4, is SAVISQKPSRDICQRGTSLTIQCQVDSQVTMMFWYRQQPGQSLTLIATANQGSEATYESGFVIDKFPISRPNLTFSTLTVSNMSPEDSSIYLCSVEDRGTGGYEKLFFGSGTQLSVL.

The chain is built from TRBV10-2 and TRBJ2-3; D might be TRBD2 (6 bases). Trimming removed 3 bases from V and 2 bases from J, with 15 bases in between. The CDR3 runs 16 residues. Germline assignment: CDR1 WSHSY and CDR2 SAAADI. This chain's CDR3 is CASSEGGGVTTDTQYF. The CDR3 DNA reads as TGCGCCAGCAGTGAAGGAGGCGGGGTGACCACAGATACGCAGTATTTT.

The rearrangement links TRBV27 to TRBJ1-2; D remains ambiguous. V was shortened by 4 bases and J by 8 bases, with 11 bases between the two germline ends. This CDR3 comprises 12 residues. Germline CDR1 is MNHEY and CDR2 is SMNVEV (reference sequence). In DNA, the CDR3 is TGTGCCAGCAGTTCCCCGGCGGGAGGCTACACCTTC. This encodes CASSSPAGGYTF.

The J gene is TRBJ2-1, the V gene TRBV19; 9 positions match TRBD2. With 7 bases clipped from V and 2 bases from J, the junction kept 3 bases outside the gene matches. This CDR3 is 14 amino acids long. Germline V gene sequence: CDR1 LNHDA, CDR2 SQIVND (reference sequence). In nucleotides, the CDR3 is TGTGCCAGTAAGCGGGGGGTTGCCTACAATGAGCAGTTCTTC. Residues: CASKRGVAYNEQFF.

This chain's CDR3 is CATNRGTQLKHSGNTIYF. The CDR3 region has the DNA TGTGCCACCAACCGAGGGACACAACTCAAGCACTCTGGAAACACCATATATTTT. The chain links TRBV24-1 to TRBJ1-3; perhaps TRBD1 as D (6 bases). Germline-derived CDR1 and CDR2 are KGHDR and SFDVKD. The CDR3 is made up of 18 amino acids. Deletions cut 8 bases from V and 0 bases from J, with 22 bases between.

This clone has only a few counts. V and J are TRBV29-1 and TRBJ2-5, with D unclear. Trimming cost V 4 bases and J 5 bases, with 8 bases left between them. Germline V lookup: CDR1 SQVTM, CDR2 ANQGSEA. The CDR3 is made up of 11 amino acids. The DNA of the CDR3 is TGCAGCGTTGTGAGTTTGGAGACCCAGTACTTC. Encoded protein: CSVVSLETQYF.